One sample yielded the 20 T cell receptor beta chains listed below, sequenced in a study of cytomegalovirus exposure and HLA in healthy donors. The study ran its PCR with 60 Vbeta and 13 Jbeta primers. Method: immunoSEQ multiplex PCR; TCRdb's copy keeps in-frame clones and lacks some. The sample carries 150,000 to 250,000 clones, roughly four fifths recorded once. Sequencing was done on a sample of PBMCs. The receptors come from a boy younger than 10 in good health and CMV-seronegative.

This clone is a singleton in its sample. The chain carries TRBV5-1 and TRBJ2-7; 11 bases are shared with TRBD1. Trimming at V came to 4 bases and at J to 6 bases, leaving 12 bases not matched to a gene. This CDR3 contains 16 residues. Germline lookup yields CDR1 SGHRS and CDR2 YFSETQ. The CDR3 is CASSPHLPGQGGEQYF. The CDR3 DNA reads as TGCGCCAGCAGCCCCCACCTCCCGGGACAGGGGGGCGAGCAGTACTTC.

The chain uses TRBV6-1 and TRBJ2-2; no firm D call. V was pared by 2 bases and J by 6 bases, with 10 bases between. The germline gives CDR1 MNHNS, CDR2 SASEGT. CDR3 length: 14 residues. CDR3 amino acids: CASSENRGAGELFF. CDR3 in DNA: TGTGCCAGCAGTGAAAATCGAGGTGCCGGGGAGCTGTTTTTT.

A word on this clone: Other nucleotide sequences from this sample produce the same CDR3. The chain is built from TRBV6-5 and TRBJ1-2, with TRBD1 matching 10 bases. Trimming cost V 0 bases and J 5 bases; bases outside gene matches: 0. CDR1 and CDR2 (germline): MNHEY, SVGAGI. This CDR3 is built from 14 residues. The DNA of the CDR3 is TGTGCCAGCAGTTACTCGGGACAGGGGTATGGCTACACCTTC. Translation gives CASSYSGQGYGYTF.

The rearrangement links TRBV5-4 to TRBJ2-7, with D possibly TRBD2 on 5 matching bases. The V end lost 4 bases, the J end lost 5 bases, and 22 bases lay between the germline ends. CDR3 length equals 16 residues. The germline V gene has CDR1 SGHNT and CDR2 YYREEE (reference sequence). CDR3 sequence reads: CASSPSGGTQVHEQYF. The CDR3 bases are TGTGCCAGCAGCCCAAGCGGAGGTACCCAGGTGCACGAGCAGTACTTC.

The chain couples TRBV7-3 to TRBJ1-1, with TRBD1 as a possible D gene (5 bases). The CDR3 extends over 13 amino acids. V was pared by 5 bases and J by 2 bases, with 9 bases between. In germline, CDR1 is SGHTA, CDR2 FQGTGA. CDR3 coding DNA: TGTGCCAGCAGCATCACAGGTAACACTGAAGCTTTCTTT. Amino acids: CASSITGNTEAFF.

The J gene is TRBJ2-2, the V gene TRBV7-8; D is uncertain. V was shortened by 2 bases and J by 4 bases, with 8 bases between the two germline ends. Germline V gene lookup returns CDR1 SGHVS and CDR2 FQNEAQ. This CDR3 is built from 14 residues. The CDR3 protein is CASSLLTSTGELFF. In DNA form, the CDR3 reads TGTGCCAGCAGCTTATTAACGAGCACCGGGGAGCTGTTTTTT. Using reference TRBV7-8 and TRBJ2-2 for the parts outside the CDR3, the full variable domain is GAGVSQSPRYKVAKRGQDVALRCDPISGHVSLFWYQQALGQGPEFLTYFQNEAQLDKSGLPSDRFFAERPEGSVSTLKIQRTQQEDSAVYLCASSLLTSTGELFFGEGSRLTVL.

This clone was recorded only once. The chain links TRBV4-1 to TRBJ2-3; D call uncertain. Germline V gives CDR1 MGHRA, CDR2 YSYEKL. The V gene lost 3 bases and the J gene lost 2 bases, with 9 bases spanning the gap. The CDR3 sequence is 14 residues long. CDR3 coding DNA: TGCGCCAGCAGCCAGGCTGTGTCCACAGATACGCAGTATTTT. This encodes CASSQAVSTDTQYF.

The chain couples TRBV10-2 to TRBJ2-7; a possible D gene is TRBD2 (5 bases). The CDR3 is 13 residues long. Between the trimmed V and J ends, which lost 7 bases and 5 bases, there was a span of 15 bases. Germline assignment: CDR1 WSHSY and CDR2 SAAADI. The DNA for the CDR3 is TGCGCCAGCACCCCCGGGGTTCGCCACGAGCAGTACTTC. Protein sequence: CASTPGVRHEQYF.

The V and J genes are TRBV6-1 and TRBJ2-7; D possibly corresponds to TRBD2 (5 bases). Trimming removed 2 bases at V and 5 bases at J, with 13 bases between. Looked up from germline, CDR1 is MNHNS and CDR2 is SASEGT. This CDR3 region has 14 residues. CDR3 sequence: CASSELIGKDEQYF. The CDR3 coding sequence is TGTGCCAGCAGTGAACTCATCGGGAAAGACGAGCAGTACTTC.

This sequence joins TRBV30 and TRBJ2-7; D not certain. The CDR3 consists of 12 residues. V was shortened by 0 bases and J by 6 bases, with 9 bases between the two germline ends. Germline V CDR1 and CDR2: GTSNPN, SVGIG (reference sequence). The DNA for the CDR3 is TGTGCCTGGAGTGTACATCGCCTCGAGCAGTACTTC. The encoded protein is CAWSVHRLEQYF.

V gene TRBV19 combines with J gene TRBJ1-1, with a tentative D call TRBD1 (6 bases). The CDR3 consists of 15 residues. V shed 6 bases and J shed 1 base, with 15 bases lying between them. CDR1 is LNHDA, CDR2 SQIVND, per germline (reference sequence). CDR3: CASSPTATGNTEAFF. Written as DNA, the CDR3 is TGTGCCAGTAGCCCCACCGCGACAGGGAACACTGAAGCTTTCTTT.

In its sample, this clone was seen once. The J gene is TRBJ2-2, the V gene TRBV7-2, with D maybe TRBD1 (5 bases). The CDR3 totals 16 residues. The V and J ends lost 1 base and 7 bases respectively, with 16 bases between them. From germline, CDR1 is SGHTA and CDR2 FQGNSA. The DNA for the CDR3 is TGTGCCAGCAGCTTAGAGCCAGGGTGGTTATTCGGGGAGCTGTTTTTT. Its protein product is CASSLEPGWLFGELFF.

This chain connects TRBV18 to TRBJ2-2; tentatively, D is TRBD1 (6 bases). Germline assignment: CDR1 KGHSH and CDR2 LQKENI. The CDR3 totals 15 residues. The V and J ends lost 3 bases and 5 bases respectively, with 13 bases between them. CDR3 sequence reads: CASSPTTGTTGELFF. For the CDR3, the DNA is TGTGCCAGCTCACCCACAACAGGGACGACCGGGGAGCTGTTTTTT.

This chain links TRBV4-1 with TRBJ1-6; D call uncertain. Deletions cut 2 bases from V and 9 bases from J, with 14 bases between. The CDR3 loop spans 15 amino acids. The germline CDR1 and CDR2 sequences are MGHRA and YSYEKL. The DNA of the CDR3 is TGCGCCAGCAGCCAATACCCCATGACAAGTTCACCCCTCCACTTT. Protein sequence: CASSQYPMTSSPLHF.

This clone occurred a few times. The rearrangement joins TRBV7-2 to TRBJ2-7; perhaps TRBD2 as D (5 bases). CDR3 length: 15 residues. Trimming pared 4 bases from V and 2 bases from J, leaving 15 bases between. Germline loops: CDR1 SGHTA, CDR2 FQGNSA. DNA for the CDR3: TGTGCCAGCAGCTCCCAGTCCTCGGAGGCCTACGAGCAGTACTTC. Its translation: CASSSQSSEAYEQYF.

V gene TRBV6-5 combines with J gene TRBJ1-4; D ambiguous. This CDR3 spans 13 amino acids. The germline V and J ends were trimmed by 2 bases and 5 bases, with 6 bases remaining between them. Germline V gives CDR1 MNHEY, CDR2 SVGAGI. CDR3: CASSYGTNEKLFF. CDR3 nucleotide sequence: TGTGCCAGCAGTTACGGCACCAATGAAAAACTGTTTTTT.

The CDR3 region is CAISPGQGANYGYTF. CDR3 bases: TGTGCCATCAGCCCCGGACAGGGGGCCAACTATGGCTACACCTTC. The V gene is TRBV10-3, the J gene TRBJ1-2, with 11 bases lining up with TRBD1. The CDR3 has 15 residues. CDR1 ENHRY and CDR2 SYGVKD come from the germline V gene. V lost 6 bases to trimming and J lost 2 bases; unmatched junction nucleotides: 5.

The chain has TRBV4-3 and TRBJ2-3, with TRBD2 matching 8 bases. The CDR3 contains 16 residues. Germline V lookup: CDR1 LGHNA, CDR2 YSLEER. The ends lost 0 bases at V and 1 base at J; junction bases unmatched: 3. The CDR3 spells CASSQDAGGGTDTQYF. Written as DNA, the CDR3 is TGCGCCAGCAGCCAAGACGCCGGGGGGGGCACAGATACGCAGTATTTT.

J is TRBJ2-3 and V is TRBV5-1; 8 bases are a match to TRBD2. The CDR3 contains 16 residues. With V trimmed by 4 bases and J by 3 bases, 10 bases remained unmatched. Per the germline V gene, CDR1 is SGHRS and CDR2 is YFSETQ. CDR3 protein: CASSGAGGFYTDTQYF. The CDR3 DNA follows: TGCGCCAGCAGCGGGGCGGGGGGTTTCTATACAGATACGCAGTATTTT.

CDR3 DNA: TGTGCCAGCAGCCGGTCGGGCGGGGGGGCCGGGGAGCTGTTTTTT. Its translation is CASSRSGGGAGELFF. This sequence joins TRBV4-2 and TRBJ2-2; TRBD2 agrees at 9 bases. CDR1 LGHNA and CDR2 YNFKEQ come from the germline V gene. The CDR3 is made up of 15 amino acids. V gave up 4 bases and J gave up 6 bases; unmatched junction bases: 6.